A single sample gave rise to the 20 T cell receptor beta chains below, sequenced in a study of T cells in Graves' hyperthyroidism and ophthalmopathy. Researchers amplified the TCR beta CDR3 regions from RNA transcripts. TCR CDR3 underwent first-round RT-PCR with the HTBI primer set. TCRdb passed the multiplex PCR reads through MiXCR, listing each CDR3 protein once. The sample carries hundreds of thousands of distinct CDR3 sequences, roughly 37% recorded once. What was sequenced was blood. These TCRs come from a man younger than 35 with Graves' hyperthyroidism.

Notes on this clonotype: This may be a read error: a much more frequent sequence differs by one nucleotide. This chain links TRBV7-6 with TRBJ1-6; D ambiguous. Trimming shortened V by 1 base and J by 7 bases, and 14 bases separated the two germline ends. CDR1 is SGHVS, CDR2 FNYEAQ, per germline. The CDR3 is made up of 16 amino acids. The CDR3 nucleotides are TGTGCCAGCAGCTTAGAGTTCAAGGGTGAGAATTCACCCCTCCACTTT. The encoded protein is CASSLEFKGENSPLHF. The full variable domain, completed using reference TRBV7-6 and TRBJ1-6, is GAGVSQSPRYKVTKRGQDVALRCDPISGHVSLYWYRQALGQGPEFLTYFNYEAQQDKSGLPNDRFSAERPEGSISTLTIQRTEQRDSAMYRCASSLEFKGENSPLHFGNGTRLTVT.

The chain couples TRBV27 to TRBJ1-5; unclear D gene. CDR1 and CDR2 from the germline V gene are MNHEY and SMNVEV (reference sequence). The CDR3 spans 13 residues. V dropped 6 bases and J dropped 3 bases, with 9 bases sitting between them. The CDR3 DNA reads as TGTGCCAGCAGCCCAACCAACAATCAGCCCCAGCATTTT. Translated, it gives CASSPTNNQPQHF.

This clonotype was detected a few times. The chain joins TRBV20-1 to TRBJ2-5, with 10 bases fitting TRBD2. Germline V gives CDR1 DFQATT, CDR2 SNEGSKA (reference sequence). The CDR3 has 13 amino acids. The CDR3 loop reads CSPLAGFGETQYF. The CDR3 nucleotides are TGCAGCCCACTAGCGGGGTTCGGGGAGACCCAGTACTTC.

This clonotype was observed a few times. The DNA for the CDR3 is TGCGCCAGCAGCCCGGGGTCCGGGGGGGGCGGGGAGACCCAGTACTTC. Amino acids: CASSPGSGGGGETQYF. V is TRBV4-1 and J is TRBJ2-5; 8 positions agree with TRBD2. Germline CDR1 MGHRA, CDR2 YSYEKL. V lost 4 bases and J lost 5; bases outside the gene matches: 12. The CDR3 sequence is 16 residues long.

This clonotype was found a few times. The CDR3 DNA is TGTGCCAGCAGTGGGGGGGGGACAGGAGGCTCCTACGAGCAGTACTTC. It codes for CASSGGGTGGSYEQYF. This chain links TRBV2 with TRBJ2-7, with D possibly TRBD1 on 8 matching bases. Per germline, CDR1 SNHLY and CDR2 FYNNEI. Trimming took 4 bases from V and 0 from J, leaving 16 bases between them. The CDR3 runs 16 residues.

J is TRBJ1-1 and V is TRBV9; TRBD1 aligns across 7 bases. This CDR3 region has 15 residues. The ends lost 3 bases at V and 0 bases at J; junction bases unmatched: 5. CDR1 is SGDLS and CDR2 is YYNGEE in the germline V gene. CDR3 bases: TGTGCCAGCAGCGAGGGGGCCGCTGTGAACACTGAAGCTTTCTTT. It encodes CASSEGAAVNTEAFF.

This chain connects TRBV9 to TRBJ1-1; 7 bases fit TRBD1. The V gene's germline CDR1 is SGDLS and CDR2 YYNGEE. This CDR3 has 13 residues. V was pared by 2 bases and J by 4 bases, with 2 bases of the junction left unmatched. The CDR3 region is CASSVKGATEAFF. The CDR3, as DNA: TGTGCCAGCAGCGTTAAGGGGGCCACTGAAGCTTTCTTT. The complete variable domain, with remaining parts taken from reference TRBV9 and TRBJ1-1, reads DSGVTQTPKHLITATGQRVTLRCSPRSGDLSVYWYQQSLDQGLQFLIQYYNGEERAKGNILERFSAQQFPDLHSELNLSSLELGDSALYFCASSVKGATEAFFGQGTRLTVV.

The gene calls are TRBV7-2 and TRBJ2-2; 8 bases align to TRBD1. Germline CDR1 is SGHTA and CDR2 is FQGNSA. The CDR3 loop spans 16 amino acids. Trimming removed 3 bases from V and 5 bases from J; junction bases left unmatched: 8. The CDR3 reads CASSLSRGPGTGELFF. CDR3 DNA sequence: TGTGCCAGCAGCTTGAGCAGGGGGCCGGGTACCGGGGAGCTGTTTTTT.

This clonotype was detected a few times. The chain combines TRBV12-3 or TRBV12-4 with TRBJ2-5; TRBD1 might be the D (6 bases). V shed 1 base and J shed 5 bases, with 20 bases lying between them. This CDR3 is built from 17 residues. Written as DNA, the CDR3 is TGTGCCAGCAGTTTAGTAGGGGGAGACCGGGGAGCGGAGACCCAGTACTTC. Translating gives CASSLVGGDRGAETQYF.

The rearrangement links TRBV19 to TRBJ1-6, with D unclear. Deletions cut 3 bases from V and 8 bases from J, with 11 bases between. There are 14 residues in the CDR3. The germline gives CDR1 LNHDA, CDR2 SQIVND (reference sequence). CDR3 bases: TGTGCCAGTAGTATCTCGGGGAATGATTCACCCCTCCACTTT. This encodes CASSISGNDSPLHF. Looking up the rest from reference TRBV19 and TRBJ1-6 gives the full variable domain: DGGITQSPKYLFRKEGQNVTLSCEQNLNHDAMYWYRQDPGQGLRLIYYSQIVNDFQKGDIAEGYSVSREKKESFPLTVTSAQKNPTAFYLCASSISGNDSPLHFGNGTRLTVT.

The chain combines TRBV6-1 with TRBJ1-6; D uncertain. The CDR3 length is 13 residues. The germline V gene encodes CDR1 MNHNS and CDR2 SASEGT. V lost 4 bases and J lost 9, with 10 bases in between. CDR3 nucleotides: TGTGCCAGCAGTGTCCGGGATAGTTCACCCCTCCACTTT. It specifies CASSVRDSSPLHF.

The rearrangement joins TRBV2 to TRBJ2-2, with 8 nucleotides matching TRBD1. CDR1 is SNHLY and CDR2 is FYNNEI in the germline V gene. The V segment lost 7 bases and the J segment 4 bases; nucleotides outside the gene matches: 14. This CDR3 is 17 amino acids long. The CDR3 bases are TGTGCCAGCAAAGGACAGGGATTGGCCGAAGGCACCGGGGAGCTGTTTTTT. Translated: CASKGQGLAEGTGELFF. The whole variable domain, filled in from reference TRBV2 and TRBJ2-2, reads EPEVTQTPSHQVTQMGQEVILRCVPISNHLYFYWYRQILGQKVEFLVSFYNNEISEKSEIFDDQFSVERPDGSNFTLKIRSTKLEDSAMYFCASKGQGLAEGTGELFFGEGSRLTVL.

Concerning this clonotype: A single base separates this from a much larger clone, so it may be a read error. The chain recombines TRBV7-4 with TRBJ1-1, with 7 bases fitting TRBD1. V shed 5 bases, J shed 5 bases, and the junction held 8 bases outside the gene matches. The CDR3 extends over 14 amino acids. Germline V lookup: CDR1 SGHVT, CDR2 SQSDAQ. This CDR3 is CASSPPTGRTEAFF. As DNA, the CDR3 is TGTGCCAGCAGCCCCCCGACAGGGAGGACTGAAGCTTTCTTT.

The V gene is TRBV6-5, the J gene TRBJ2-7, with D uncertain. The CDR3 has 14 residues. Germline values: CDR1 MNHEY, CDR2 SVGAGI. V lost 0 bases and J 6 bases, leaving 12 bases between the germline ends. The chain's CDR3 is CASSYSPRSSEQYF. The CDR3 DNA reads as TGTGCCAGCAGTTACTCCCCCCGCTCCAGCGAGCAGTACTTC.

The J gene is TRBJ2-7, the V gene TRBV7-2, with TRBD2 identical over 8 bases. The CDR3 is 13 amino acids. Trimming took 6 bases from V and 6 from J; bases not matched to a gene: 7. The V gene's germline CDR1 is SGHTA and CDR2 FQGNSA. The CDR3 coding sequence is TGTGCCAGCAGGAGCGGGAGAAAGGGCGAGCAGTACTTC. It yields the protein CASRSGRKGEQYF.

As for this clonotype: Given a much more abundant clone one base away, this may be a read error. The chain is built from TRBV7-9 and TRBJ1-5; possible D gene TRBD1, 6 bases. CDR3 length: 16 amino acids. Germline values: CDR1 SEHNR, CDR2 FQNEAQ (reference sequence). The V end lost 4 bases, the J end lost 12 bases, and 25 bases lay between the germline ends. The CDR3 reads CASSSSQRGQGGLQHF. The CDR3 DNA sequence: TGTGCCAGCAGCTCATCTCAGCGAGGCCAAGGGGGACTCCAGCATTTT.

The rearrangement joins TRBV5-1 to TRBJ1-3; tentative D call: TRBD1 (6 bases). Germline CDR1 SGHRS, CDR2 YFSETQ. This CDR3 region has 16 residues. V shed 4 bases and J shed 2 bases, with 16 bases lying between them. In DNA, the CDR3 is TGCGCCAGCAGCCCCACAAATCAGGGGCCTGGAAACACCATATATTTT. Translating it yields CASSPTNQGPGNTIYF.

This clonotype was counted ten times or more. The CDR3: CASSGGLAREETQYF. The CDR3 DNA follows: TGTGCCAGCAGTGGAGGGCTAGCGAGGGAGGAGACCCAGTACTTC. The chain combines TRBV2 with TRBJ2-5; D is possibly TRBD2 (6 bases). With 4 bases removed from V and 5 bases from J, the gap between germline ends came to 17 bases. This CDR3 comprises 15 residues. In germline, CDR1 is SNHLY, CDR2 FYNNEI.

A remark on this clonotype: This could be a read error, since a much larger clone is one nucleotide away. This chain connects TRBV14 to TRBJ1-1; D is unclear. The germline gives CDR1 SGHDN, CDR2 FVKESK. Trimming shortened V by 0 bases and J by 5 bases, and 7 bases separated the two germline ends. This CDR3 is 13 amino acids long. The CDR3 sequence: CASSQDPATEAFF. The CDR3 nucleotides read TGTGCCAGCAGCCAAGATCCGGCGACTGAAGCTTTCTTT.

CDR3 sequence: CASSAQGAYQETQYF. DNA of the CDR3: TGTGCCAGCAGCGCCCAGGGGGCGTACCAAGAGACCCAGTACTTC. The chain employs TRBV2 and TRBJ2-5; 8 bases align to TRBD1. The germline V gene has CDR1 SNHLY and CDR2 FYNNEI. After removal of 6 bases from V and 0 bases from J, the junction contained 6 bases not matched to a gene. The CDR3 loop spans 15 amino acids.